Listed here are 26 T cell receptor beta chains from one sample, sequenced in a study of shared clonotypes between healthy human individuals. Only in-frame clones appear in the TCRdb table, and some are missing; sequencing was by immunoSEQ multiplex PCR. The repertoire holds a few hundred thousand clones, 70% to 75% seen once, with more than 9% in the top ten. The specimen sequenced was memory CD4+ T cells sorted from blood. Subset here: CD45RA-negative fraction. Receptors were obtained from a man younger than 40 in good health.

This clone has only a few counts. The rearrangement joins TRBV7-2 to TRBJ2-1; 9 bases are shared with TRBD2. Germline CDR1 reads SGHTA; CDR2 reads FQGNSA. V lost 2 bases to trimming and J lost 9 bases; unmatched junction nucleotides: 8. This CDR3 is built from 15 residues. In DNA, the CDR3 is TGTGCCAGCAGCTTATCCTTCCTAGCGGGAACTGAGCAGTTCTTC. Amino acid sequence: CASSLSFLAGTEQFF.

CDR3 amino acids: CASEAQRGKEKLFF. In DNA, the CDR3 is TGTGCCAGCGAAGCCCAGCGAGGGAAAGAAAAACTGTTTTTT. The J gene is TRBJ1-4, the V gene TRBV6-1; D remains unclear. CDR1 and CDR2 from the germline V gene are MNHNS and SASEGT. The CDR3 is 14 residues long. V was cut by 8 bases and J by 8 bases, with 18 bases left in between.

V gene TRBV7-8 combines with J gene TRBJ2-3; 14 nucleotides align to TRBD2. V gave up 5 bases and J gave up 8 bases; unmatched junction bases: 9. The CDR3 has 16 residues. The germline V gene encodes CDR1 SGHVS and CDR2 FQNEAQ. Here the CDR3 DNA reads TGTGCCAGCAGCCCCGGGACTAGCGGGAGTATAGTTACGCAGTATTTT. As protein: CASSPGTSGSIVTQYF.

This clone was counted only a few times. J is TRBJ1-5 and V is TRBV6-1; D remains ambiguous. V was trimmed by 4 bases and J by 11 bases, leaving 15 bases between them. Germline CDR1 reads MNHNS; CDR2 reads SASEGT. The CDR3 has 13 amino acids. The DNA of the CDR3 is TGTGCCAGCAGTGTGGGCTGGGTAGCAGCCCAGCATTTT. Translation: CASSVGWVAAQHF.

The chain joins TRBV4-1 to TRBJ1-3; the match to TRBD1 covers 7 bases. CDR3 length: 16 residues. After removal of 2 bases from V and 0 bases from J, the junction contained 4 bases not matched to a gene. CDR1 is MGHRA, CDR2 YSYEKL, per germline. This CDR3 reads CASSQYRDSSGNTIYF. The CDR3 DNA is TGCGCCAGCAGCCAATACCGGGACAGCTCTGGAAACACCATATATTTT.

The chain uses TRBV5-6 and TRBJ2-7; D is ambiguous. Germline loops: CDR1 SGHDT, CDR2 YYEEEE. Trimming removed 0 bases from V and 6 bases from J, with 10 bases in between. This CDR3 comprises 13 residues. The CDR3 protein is CASSLVLNSEQYF. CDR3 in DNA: TGTGCCAGCAGCTTGGTTCTAAACAGCGAGCAGTACTTC. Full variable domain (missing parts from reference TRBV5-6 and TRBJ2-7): DAGVTQSPTHLIKTRGQQVTLRCSPKSGHDTVSWYQQALGQGPQFIFQYYEEEERQRGNFPDRFSGHQFPNYSSELNVNALLLGDSALYLCASSLVLNSEQYFGPGTRLTVT.

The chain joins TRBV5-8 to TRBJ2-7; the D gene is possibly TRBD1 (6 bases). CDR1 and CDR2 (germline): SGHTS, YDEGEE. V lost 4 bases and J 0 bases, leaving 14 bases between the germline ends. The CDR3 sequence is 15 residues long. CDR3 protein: CASSPHGGLSYEQYF. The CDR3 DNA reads TGTGCCAGCAGCCCCCATGGGGGCCTCTCCTACGAGCAGTACTTC. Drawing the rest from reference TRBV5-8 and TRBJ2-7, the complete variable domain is EAGVTQSPTHLIKTRGQQATLRCSPISGHTSVYWYQQALGLGLQFLLWYDEGEERNRGNFPPRFSGRQFPNYSSELNVNALELEDSALYLCASSPHGGLSYEQYFGPGTRLTVT.

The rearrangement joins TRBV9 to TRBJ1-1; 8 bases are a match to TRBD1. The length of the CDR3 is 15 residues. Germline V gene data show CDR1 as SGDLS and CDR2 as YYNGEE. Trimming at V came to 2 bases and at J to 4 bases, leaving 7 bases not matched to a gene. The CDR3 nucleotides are TGTGCCAGCAGCGTTCTGACAGGGGATGGCACTGAAGCTTTCTTT. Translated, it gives CASSVLTGDGTEAFF.

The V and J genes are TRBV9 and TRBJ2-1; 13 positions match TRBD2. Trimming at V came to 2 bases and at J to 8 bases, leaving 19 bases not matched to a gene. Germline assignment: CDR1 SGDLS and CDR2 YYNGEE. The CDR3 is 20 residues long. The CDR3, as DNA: TGTGCCAGCAGCGTGCCCGACTTGGGACTAGCGGGGTACGGGGAGGATGAGCAGTTCTTC. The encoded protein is CASSVPDLGLAGYGEDEQFF.

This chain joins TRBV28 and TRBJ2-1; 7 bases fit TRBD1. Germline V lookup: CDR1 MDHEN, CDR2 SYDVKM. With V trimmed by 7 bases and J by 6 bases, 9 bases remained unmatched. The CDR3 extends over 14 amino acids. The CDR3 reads CASTRQGEGNEQFF. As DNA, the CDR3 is TGTGCCAGCACCCGACAGGGAGAGGGCAATGAGCAGTTCTTC.

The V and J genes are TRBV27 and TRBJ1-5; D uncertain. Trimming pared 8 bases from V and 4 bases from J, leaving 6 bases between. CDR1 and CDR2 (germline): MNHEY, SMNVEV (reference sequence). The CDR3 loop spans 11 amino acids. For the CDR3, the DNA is TGTGCCAGCGGCTTTAATCAGCCCCAGCATTTT. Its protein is CASGFNQPQHF.

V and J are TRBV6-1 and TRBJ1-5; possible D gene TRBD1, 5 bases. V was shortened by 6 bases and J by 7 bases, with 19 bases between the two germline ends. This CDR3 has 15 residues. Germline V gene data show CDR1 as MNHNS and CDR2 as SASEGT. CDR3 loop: CASSPLGGLWQPQHF. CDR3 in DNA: TGTGCCAGCAGCCCCCTCGGGGGACTTTGGCAGCCCCAGCATTTT.

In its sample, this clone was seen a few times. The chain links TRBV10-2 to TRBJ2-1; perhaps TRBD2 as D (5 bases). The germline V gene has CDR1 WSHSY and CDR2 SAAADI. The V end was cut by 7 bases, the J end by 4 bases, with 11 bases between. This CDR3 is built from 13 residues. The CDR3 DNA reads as TGCGCCAGCACATCGGGAATTTACAATGAGCAGTTCTTC. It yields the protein CASTSGIYNEQFF.

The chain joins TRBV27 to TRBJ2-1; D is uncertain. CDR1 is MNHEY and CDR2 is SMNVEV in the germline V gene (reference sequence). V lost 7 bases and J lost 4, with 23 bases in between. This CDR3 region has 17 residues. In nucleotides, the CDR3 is TGTGCCAGCACCTCAAATAAGGGTAGAGAAAAGTACAATGAGCAGTTCTTC. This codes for CASTSNKGREKYNEQFF.

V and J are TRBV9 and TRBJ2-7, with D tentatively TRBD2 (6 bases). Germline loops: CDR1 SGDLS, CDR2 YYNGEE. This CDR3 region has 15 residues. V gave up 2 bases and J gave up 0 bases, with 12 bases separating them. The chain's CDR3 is CASSVVSGDSYEQYF. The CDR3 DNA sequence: TGTGCCAGCAGCGTGGTTAGCGGTGACTCCTACGAGCAGTACTTC.

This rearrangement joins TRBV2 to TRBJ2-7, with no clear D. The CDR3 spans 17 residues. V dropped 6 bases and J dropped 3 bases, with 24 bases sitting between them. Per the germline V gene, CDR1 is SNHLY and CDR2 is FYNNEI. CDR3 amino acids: CASRDQYGGEALYEQYF. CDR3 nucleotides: TGTGCCAGCAGGGACCAATATGGCGGCGAGGCGCTCTACGAGCAGTACTTC.

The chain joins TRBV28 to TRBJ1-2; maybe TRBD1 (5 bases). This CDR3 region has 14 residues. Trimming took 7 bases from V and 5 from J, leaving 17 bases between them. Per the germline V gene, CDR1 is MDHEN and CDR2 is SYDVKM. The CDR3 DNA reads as TGTGCCAGCATACCGAGGGAGGGGTTATATGGCTACACCTTC. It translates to CASIPREGLYGYTF.

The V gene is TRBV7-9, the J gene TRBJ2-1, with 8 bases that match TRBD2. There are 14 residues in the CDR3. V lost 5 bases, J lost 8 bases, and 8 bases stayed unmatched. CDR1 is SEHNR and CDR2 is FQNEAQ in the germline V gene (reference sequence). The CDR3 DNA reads TGTGCCAGCAGCCCCCGGGGGGGCGGGGATGAGCAGTTCTTC. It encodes CASSPRGGGDEQFF.

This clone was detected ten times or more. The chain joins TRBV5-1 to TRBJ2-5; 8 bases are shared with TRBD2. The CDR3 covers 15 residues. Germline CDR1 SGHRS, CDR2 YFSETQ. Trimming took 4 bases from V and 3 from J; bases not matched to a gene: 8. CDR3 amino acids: CASSRWGAGEETQYF. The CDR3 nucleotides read TGCGCCAGCAGCCGCTGGGGAGCGGGAGAAGAGACCCAGTACTTC.

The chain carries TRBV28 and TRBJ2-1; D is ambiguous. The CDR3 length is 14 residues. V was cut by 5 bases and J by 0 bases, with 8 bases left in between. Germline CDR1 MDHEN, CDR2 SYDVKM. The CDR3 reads CASSLGFSYNEQFF. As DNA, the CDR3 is TGTGCCAGCAGTCTGGGGTTCTCCTACAATGAGCAGTTCTTC. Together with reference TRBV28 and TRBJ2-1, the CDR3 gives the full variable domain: DVKVTQSSRYLVKRTGEKVFLECVQDMDHENMFWYRQDPGLGLRLIYFSYDVKMKEKGDIPEGYSVSREKKERFSLILESASTNQTSMYLCASSLGFSYNEQFFGPGTRLTVL.

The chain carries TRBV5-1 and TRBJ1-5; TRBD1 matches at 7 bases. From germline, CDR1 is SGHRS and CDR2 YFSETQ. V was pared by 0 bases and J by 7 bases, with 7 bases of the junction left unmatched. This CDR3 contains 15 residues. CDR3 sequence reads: CASSLATGEGQPQHF. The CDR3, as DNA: TGCGCCAGCAGCTTGGCTACAGGGGAAGGGCAGCCCCAGCATTTT.

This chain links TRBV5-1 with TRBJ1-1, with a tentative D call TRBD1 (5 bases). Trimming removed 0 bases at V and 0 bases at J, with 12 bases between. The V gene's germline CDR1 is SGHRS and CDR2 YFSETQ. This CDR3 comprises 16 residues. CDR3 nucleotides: TGCGCCAGCAGCTTGGACGACAGACTGTTGAACACTGAAGCTTTCTTT. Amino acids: CASSLDDRLLNTEAFF.

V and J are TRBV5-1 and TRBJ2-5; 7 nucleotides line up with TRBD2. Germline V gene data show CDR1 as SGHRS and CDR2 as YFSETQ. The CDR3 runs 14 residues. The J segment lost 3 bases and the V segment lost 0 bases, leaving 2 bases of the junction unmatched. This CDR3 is CASSLVAGEETQYF. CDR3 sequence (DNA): TGCGCCAGCAGCTTGGTCGCGGGAGAAGAGACCCAGTACTTC.

The DNA for the CDR3 is TGCGCCAGCAGCCGGGATAGCGCAGATACGCAGTATTTT. Its protein product is CASSRDSADTQYF. V and J are TRBV5-1 and TRBJ2-3; weak D call: TRBD2 (5 bases). The V gene lost 4 bases and the J gene lost 4 bases, with 10 bases spanning the gap. This CDR3 region has 13 residues. The germline gives CDR1 SGHRS, CDR2 YFSETQ.

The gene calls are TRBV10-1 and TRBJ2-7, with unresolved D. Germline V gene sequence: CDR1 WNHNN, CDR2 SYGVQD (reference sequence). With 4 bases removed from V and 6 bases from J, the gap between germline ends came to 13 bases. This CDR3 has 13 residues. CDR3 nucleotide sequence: TGCGCCAGCAGTGCAAAGGCAACTACCGAGCAGTACTTC. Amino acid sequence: CASSAKATTEQYF.

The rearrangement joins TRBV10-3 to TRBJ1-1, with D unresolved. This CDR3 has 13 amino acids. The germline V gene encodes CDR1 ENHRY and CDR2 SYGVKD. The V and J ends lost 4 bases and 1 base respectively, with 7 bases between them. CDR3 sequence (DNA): TGTGCCATCAGTGGCTCAGGGAACACTGAAGCTTTCTTT. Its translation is CAISGSGNTEAFF.